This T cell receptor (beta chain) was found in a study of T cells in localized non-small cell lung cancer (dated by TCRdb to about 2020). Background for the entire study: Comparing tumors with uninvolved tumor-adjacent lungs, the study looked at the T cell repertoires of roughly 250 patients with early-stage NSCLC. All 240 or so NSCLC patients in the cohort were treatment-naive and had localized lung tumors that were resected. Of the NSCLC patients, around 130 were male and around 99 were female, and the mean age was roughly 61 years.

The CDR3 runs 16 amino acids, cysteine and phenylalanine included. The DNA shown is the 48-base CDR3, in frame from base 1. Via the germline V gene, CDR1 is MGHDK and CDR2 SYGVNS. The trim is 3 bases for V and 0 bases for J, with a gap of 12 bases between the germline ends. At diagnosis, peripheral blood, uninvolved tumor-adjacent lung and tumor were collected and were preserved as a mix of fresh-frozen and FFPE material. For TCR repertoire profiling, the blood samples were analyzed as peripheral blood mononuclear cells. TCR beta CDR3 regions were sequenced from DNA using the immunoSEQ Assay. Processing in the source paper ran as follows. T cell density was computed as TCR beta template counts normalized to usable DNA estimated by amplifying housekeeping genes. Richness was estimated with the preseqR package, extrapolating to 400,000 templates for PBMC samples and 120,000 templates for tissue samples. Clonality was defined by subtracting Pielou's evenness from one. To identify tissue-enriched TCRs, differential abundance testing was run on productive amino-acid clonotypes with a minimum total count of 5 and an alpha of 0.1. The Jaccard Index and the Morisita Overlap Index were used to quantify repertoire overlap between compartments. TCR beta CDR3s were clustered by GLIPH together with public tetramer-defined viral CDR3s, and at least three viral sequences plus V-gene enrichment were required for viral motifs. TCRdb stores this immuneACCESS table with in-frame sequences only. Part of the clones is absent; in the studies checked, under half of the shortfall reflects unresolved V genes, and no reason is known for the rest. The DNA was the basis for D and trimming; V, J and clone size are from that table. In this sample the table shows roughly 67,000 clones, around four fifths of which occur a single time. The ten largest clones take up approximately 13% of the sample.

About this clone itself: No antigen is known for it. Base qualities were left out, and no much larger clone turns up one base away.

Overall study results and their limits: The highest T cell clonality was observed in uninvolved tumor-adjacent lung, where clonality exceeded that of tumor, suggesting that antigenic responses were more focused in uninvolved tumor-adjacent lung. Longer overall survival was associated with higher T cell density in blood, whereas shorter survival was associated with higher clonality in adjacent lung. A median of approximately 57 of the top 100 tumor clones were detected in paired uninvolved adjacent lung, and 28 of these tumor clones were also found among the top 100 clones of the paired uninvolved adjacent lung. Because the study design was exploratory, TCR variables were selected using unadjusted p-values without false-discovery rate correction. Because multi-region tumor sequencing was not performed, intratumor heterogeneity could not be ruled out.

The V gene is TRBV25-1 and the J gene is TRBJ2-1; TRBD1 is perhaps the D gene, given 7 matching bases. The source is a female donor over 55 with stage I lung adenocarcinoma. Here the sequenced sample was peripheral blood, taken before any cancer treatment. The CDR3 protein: CASSDLQGGSYNEQFF. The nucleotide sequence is TGTGCCAGCAGTGACCTCCAGGGGGGCTCCTACAATGAGCAGTTCTTC.